This T cell receptor (beta chain) comes out of a study of CD8+CD57+ T cells in acquired aplastic anemia (dated by TCRdb to 2016 to 2018). As for the study more broadly: On average, sorted CD4+ and CD8+ cells yielded around 3.4 ug of extracted DNA, with a range of 0.2 to 27.4 ug. An average of about 10 million reads for CD4+ cells and approximately 12 million reads for CD8+ cells was obtained from healthy donor samples.

Genomic DNA served as template for TCR beta VDJ combination and CDR3 sequence profiling. An Illumina HiSeq 2000 was used for TCR repertoire sequencing. As for the authors' bioinformatics: Repertoires were assessed using TRBV/TRBJ rearrangement plots, CDR3 size and DJ length profiles, and Simpson's diversity index. The immunodominant clone was defined as the most abundant DNA sequence in deep sequencing data. CDR3 amino acid sequences were checked for sharing between subjects and were compared against published repertoires and the VDJdb database. TCRdb trimmed public reads at Q25 via fastp, called clones via MiXCR and kept in-frame beta chains. Each entry is one CDR3 protein sequence, shown with its most common DNA and genes. These V and J calls derive from TCRdb rather than the authors' analysis. Present in this sample are about 170,000 distinct CDR3 sequences, about 64% of which were seen just once. The ten largest clones capture over 40% of the sample.

To note about this clonotype: Its antigen is not yet known. Per-base qualities were not stored, and no clone one base away is much larger.

The study deep-sequenced TCR repertoires of sorted CD4+ and CD8+ blood T cells from severe aplastic anemia patients and healthy subjects. Ficoll-Paque density gradient centrifugation was used to isolate peripheral blood mononuclear cells. Before DNA was extracted, CD4+ and CD8+ T cells were sorted using either FACS or magnetic beads. Trimming at the junction amounts to 0 bases on V and 2 bases on J, and the germline ends lie 10 bases apart. The germline V gene encodes CDR1 SQVTM and CDR2 ANQGSEA. Including cysteine and phenylalanine, the CDR3 has 14 amino acids. Only CDR3 DNA is held: 42 bases, read in frame from base 1. Study-level results and caveats: Patients and healthy controls showed no significant difference in CD8+ Simpson's diversity (P=0.060). Around 28 CD8+ CDR3 sequences were found to be shared between patients and controls, but these sequences appeared to be highly expressed in patients and within the immunodominant clones of the patients.

The source is a human donor in good health. The rearrangement combines TRBV29-1 with TRBJ1-2; the D gene identity is not certain. Source material: sorted CD4+, CD8+, or CD8+CD57+ T cells (not recorded which) from PBMCs. CDR3 region: CSVEDRVGNYGYTF. The DNA is as follows: TGCAGCGTTGAAGATCGGGTAGGGAACTATGGCTACACCTTC.